Presented here are 21 T cell receptor beta chains from one specimen sequenced in a study of T-cell memory formation after mild COVID-19. Each CDR3 protein gets one entry after TCRdb re-called the 5' RACE reads with MiXCR. The profile shows 450,000 to 650,000 distinct CDR3 sequences, approximately 18% of them singletons. The sample was PBMCs or a T cell subset sorted from them (not recorded which). These receptors were taken from an adult woman who had mild COVID-19 (a few samples of this study predate the infection). Cell type and time point are not known.

The rearrangement uses TRBV10-3 and TRBJ1-3, with 7 bases lining up with TRBD1. The CDR3 length is 13 residues. J lost 4 bases, V lost 6 bases, and 3 bases had no gene match. Germline V gene data show CDR1 as ENHRY and CDR2 as SYGVKD. The CDR3 DNA sequence: TGTGCCATCAGCAAGACAGGGGGAAACACCATATATTTT. Protein: CAISKTGGNTIYF.

This clonotype was counted between two and nine times. The chain joins TRBV7-8 to TRBJ2-5; D is unclear. V was clipped by 3 bases and J by 2 bases, with 16 bases between them. Germline lookup yields CDR1 SGHVS and CDR2 FQNEAQ. The CDR3 is made up of 16 amino acids. In DNA form, the CDR3 reads TGTGCCAGCAGCTTTCAAAACCCAGTCCCTCAAGAGACCCAGTACTTC. Its protein is CASSFQNPVPQETQYF.

The chain uses TRBV9 and TRBJ2-4; D perhaps matches TRBD2 (6 bases). Trimming removed 0 bases at V and 9 bases at J, with 7 bases between. From germline, CDR1 is SGDLS and CDR2 YYNGEE. CDR3 length: 12 amino acids. The CDR3 nucleotides read TGTGCCAGCAGCGTAGTGGAGGGCATTCAGTACTTC. Protein: CASSVVEGIQYF.

This clonotype was counted only a few times. The chain recombines TRBV9 with TRBJ1-5; D gene unclear. The V end lost 5 bases, the J end lost 6 bases, and 18 bases lay between the germline ends. Germline CDR1 is SGDLS and CDR2 is YYNGEE. This CDR3 region has 15 residues. DNA of the CDR3: TGTGCCAGCAGTCTAGATCCCAGTATAGTTCAGCCCCAGCATTTT. As protein: CASSLDPSIVQPQHF.

The chain recombines TRBV13 with TRBJ2-2; unclear D gene. V shed 5 bases and J shed 1 base, with 17 bases lying between them. This CDR3 spans 17 amino acids. Per germline, CDR1 PRHDT and CDR2 FYEKMQ (reference sequence). CDR3 in amino acids: CASSPFSGGMNTGELFF. The CDR3 DNA is TGTGCCAGCAGCCCATTCTCCGGCGGAATGAACACCGGGGAGCTGTTTTTT.

This chain uses TRBV5-1 with TRBJ2-5; 10 bases map to TRBD2. CDR1 is SGHRS, CDR2 YFSETQ, per germline. Germline trimming cut 0 bases from V and 2 bases from J; bases unmatched to any gene: 10. This CDR3 spans 18 amino acids. The CDR3 nucleotides read TGCGCCAGCAGCTTGGCCGGAGGGCTAGCGGGAGAACAAGAGACCCAGTACTTC. Translation: CASSLAGGLAGEQETQYF.

This clonotype turned up a few times. The rearrangement joins TRBV4-3 to TRBJ2-2; D not resolved. The CDR3 is 18 amino acids. V lost 0 bases to trimming and J lost 7 bases, with 21 bases between them. CDR1 is LGHNA, CDR2 YSLEER, per germline. Written as DNA, the CDR3 is TGCGCCAGCAGCCAAGATCTTTACGAGATGCGGAGTGGCGGGGAGCTGTTTTTT. It encodes CASSQDLYEMRSGGELFF.

The chain joins TRBV28 to TRBJ2-5; 14 positions match TRBD2. The V gene's germline CDR1 is MDHEN and CDR2 SYDVKM. The CDR3 length is 16 residues. V gave up 5 bases and J gave up 5 bases; unmatched junction bases: 7. Here the CDR3 reads CASSHGGTSGSETQYF. The CDR3 DNA follows: TGTGCCAGCAGTCATGGCGGGACTAGCGGGAGTGAGACCCAGTACTTC.

This clonotype was picked up a small number of times. The rearrangement joins TRBV5-1 to TRBJ2-5; no firm D call. From germline, CDR1 is SGHRS and CDR2 YFSETQ. V was cut by 5 bases and J by 6 bases, with 17 bases left in between. The CDR3 runs to 14 residues. CDR3 sequence: CASRKESGPQTQYF. The CDR3 nucleotides read TGCGCCAGCAGGAAGGAGTCAGGTCCGCAGACCCAGTACTTC. Variable domain in full (rest from reference TRBV5-1 and TRBJ2-5): KAGVTQTPRYLIKTRGQQVTLSCSPISGHRSVSWYQQTPGQGLQFLFEYFSETQRNKGNFPGRFSGRQFSNSRSEMNVSTLELGDSALYLCASRKESGPQTQYFGPGTRLLVL.

The chain combines TRBV6-2 or TRBV6-3 with TRBJ1-6, with 10 bases that match TRBD1. CDR1 is MNHEY and CDR2 is SVGEGT in the germline V gene. V lost 6 bases to trimming and J lost 11 bases; unmatched junction nucleotides: 10. The CDR3 loop spans 15 amino acids. CDR3 sequence (DNA): TGTGCCAGCAGGTCCGGGACAGGGGATTCTGCACCCCTCCACTTT. It specifies CASRSGTGDSAPLHF.

This clonotype has at least ten counts. This rearrangement joins TRBV7-9 to TRBJ1-2; 9 bases agree with TRBD1. After removal of 0 bases from V and 2 bases from J, the junction contained 1 base not matched to a gene. The CDR3 contains 15 residues. Germline CDR1 SEHNR, CDR2 FQNEAQ (reference sequence). The CDR3 DNA sequence: TGTGCCAGCAGCTTAGCCGGGACAGGGAACTATGGCTACACCTTC. Amino acid sequence: CASSLAGTGNYGYTF.

This chain links TRBV5-6 with TRBJ2-1, with a possible D match to TRBD2 (6 bases). Germline V gene lookup returns CDR1 SGHDT and CDR2 YYEEEE. With 7 bases removed from V and 7 bases from J, the gap between germline ends came to 15 bases. The CDR3 spans 13 residues. For the CDR3, the DNA is TGTGCCAGCCACCCGGGACTCGCAAATGAGCAGTTCTTC. This encodes CASHPGLANEQFF.

Ten or more counts support this clonotype. The V call is TRBV6-2 or TRBV6-3, the J call TRBJ2-1; 11 bases are shared with TRBD2. CDR3 length: 16 residues. J gave up 5 bases and V 6 bases, and 9 bases lay outside the gene matches. The V gene's germline CDR1 is MNHEY and CDR2 SVGEGT. The CDR3 region is CASSPPGLAGHNEQFF. The CDR3 nucleotides are TGTGCCAGCAGCCCCCCCGGACTAGCGGGCCACAATGAGCAGTTCTTC.

This chain connects TRBV12-3 or TRBV12-4 to TRBJ2-1; D is perhaps TRBD2 (5 bases). This CDR3 spans 15 amino acids. V was shortened by 3 bases and J by 4 bases, with 13 bases between the two germline ends. CDR3 region: CASSLDSTPYNEQFF. DNA of the CDR3: TGTGCCAGCAGTTTGGACTCCACACCATACAATGAGCAGTTCTTC.

The sample holds many counts of this clonotype. The chain has TRBV7-9 and TRBJ2-7; D perhaps matches TRBD1 (6 bases). The V and J ends lost 1 base and 7 bases respectively, with 11 bases between them. This CDR3 contains 13 residues. In germline, CDR1 is SEHNR, CDR2 FQNEAQ (reference sequence). CDR3 sequence reads: CASSLESQGEQYF. In DNA form, the CDR3 reads TGTGCCAGCAGCTTAGAGTCCCAGGGGGAGCAGTACTTC.

V usage is TRBV24-1 and J usage is TRBJ1-2, with D possibly matching TRBD1 (5 bases). Germline CDR1 KGHDR, CDR2 SFDVKD. This CDR3 comprises 13 residues. The V gene lost 5 bases and the J gene lost 4 bases, with 10 bases spanning the gap. The DNA for the CDR3 is TGTGCCACCAGTGGAGGCAGGGTCTATGGCTACACCTTC. It specifies CATSGGRVYGYTF.

This clonotype was counted a few times. The chain recombines TRBV25-1 with TRBJ2-7, with 8 bases that match TRBD1. Losses at the gene ends were 0 bases for V and 4 bases for J; bases not matched to a gene: 5. The CDR3 has 15 residues. Germline V gene sequence: CDR1 MGHDK, CDR2 SYGVNS. The CDR3 sequence: CASSEYGTGDYEQYF. DNA of the CDR3: TGTGCCAGCAGTGAATATGGGACAGGTGATTACGAGCAGTACTTC.

This chain joins TRBV5-5 and TRBJ1-5; TRBD1 is a possible D gene (5 bases). There are 14 residues in the CDR3. Germline loops: CDR1 SGHKS, CDR2 YYEKEE (reference sequence). V was pared by 0 bases and J by 3 bases, with 7 bases between. In DNA form, the CDR3 reads TGTGCCAGCAGCTTGGAAGGGGCCAATCAGCCCCAGCATTTT. Translating gives CASSLEGANQPQHF.

The table lists this clonotype with many counts. This chain joins TRBV12-3 or TRBV12-4 and TRBJ2-3, with D possibly matching TRBD2 (6 bases). CDR3 size: 12 residues. Trimming pared 2 bases from V and 9 bases from J, leaving 9 bases between. In nucleotides, the CDR3 is TGTGCCAGCAGTTTACGGCGGGACACGCAGTATTTT. Amino acids: CASSLRRDTQYF.

This clonotype was counted many times. The chain links TRBV20-1 to TRBJ2-2; D is perhaps TRBD1 (5 bases). The CDR3 is made up of 15 amino acids. Trimming left V 0 bases short and J 3 bases short, with 11 bases between. Germline CDR1 is DFQATT and CDR2 is SNEGSKA (reference sequence). CDR3 coding DNA: TGCAGTGCTAGAGATTTCAGGGTAGACACCGGGGAGCTGTTTTTT. This encodes CSARDFRVDTGELFF.

The gene calls are TRBV19 and TRBJ2-1, with D hard to call. Trimming shortened V by 7 bases and J by 6 bases, and 13 bases separated the two germline ends. Germline V gene lookup returns CDR1 LNHDA and CDR2 SQIVND (reference sequence). The CDR3 runs to 13 residues. The CDR3 region has the DNA TGTGCCAGTATGTATGTTGGATCCAATGAGCAGTTCTTC. Translating gives CASMYVGSNEQFF.